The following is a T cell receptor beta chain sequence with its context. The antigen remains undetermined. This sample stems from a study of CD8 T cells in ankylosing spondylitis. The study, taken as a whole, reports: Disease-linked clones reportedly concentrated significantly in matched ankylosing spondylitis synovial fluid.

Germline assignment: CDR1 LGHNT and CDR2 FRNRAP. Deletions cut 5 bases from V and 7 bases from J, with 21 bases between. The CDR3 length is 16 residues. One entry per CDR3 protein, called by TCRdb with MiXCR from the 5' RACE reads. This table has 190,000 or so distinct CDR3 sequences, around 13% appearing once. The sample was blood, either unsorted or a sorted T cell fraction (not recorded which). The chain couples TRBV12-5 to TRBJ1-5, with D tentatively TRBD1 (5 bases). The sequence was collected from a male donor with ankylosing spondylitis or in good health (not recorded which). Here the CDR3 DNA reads TGTGCTAGTGGTCTGACCCGGGACCTCCCGGGGCAGCCCCAGCATTTT. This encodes CASGLTRDLPGQPQHF.